Below are 13 T cell receptor beta chains sequenced from a single sample in a study of CD8+ T cells in alopecia areata. Treatment noted: oral pan-JAK inhibitor, 5-10 mg twice daily. TCR sequencing used cDNA made by reverse transcription of extracted RNA. The repertoire was sequenced with immunoSEQ multiplex PCR; TCRdb's copy has only in-frame clones and lacks some. Among about 190,000 clones listed, roughly three fifths were seen once. Sample: CD4+ T cells sorted from blood, taken at week 4, from a patient treated with tofacitinib. The receptors come from a human donor with alopecia areata.

This clone was observed a few times. This sequence joins TRBV10-3 and TRBJ2-7; a weak D match, TRBD2 (6 bases). The germline V gene has CDR1 ENHRY and CDR2 SYGVKD. Trimming took off 6 bases at V and 7 bases at J, with 25 bases between the two ends. The length of the CDR3 is 16 residues. The CDR3 region has the DNA TGTGCCATCAGCGGGACCCTTCGGGACTCCACTCGGGAGCAGTACTTC. Encoded protein: CAISGTLRDSTREQYF.

This chain uses TRBV30 with TRBJ1-2, with TRBD1 as a possible D gene (5 bases). The germline V gene encodes CDR1 GTSNPN and CDR2 SVGIG (reference sequence). Trimming left V 0 bases short and J 2 bases short, with 13 bases between. The length of the CDR3 is 15 residues. The CDR3 DNA reads TGTGCCTGGAGTGTACGGGGCCAGTCAAACTATGGCTACACCTTC. As protein: CAWSVRGQSNYGYTF.

Worth noting for this clone: The same CDR3 arises from other DNA sequences in this sample as well. The chain couples TRBV29-1 to TRBJ1-1; D call uncertain. The CDR3 has 13 residues. V was cut by 3 bases and J by 1 base, with 9 bases left in between. CDR1 and CDR2 from the germline V gene are SQVTM and ANQGSEA. CDR3 coding DNA: TGCAGCGTTGATGGGCAGACGAACACTGAAGCTTTCTTT. Translated: CSVDGQTNTEAFF. The full variable domain, in which reference TRBV29-1 and TRBJ1-1 provide the parts outside the CDR3, is SAVISQKPSRDICQRGTSLTIQCQVDSQVTMMFWYRQQPGQSLTLIATANQGSEATYESGFVIDKFPISRPNLTFSTLTVSNMSPEDSSIYLCSVDGQTNTEAFFGQGTRLTVV.

V is TRBV18 and J is TRBJ1-2, with D possibly TRBD1 on 5 matching bases. This CDR3 region has 16 residues. V dropped 5 bases and J dropped 1 base, with 17 bases sitting between them. CDR1 and CDR2 from the germline V gene are KGHSH and LQKENI. Written as DNA, the CDR3 is TGTGCCAGCTCATCCTACCGGGACGGATTTAACTATGGCTACACCTTC. Its protein is CASSSYRDGFNYGYTF.

This clone was found once. The gene calls are TRBV25-1 and TRBJ2-3, with D perhaps TRBD2 (5 bases). Trimming left V 3 bases short and J 3 bases short, with 13 bases between. Germline loops: CDR1 MGHDK, CDR2 SYGVNS. This CDR3 region has 15 residues. CDR3 DNA: TGTGCCAGCAGTGATCTGGGAGAAACTACAGATACGCAGTATTTT. Protein: CASSDLGETTDTQYF.

With respect to this clone: This sample includes further DNA sequences coding for the same CDR3. The gene calls are TRBV2 and TRBJ1-5; 7 nucleotides match TRBD1. The CDR3 runs 13 residues. Germline-derived CDR1 and CDR2 are SNHLY and FYNNEI. The V and J ends lost 6 bases and 3 bases, in that order; junction bases with no gene match: 2. CDR3 sequence: CASSRGNNQPQHF. CDR3 in DNA: TGTGCCAGCAGCAGGGGGAACAATCAGCCCCAGCATTTT.

This rearrangement joins TRBV30 to TRBJ1-2; no clear D. CDR3 length: 13 amino acids. V was trimmed by 2 bases and J by 4 bases, leaving 11 bases between them. The germline gives CDR1 GTSNPN, CDR2 SVGIG (reference sequence). CDR3 nucleotides: TGTGCCTGGAGTCCCAGGACGGCCTATGGCTACACCTTC. This encodes CAWSPRTAYGYTF.

This clone was detected only a few times. V and J are TRBV29-1 and TRBJ2-1; TRBD1 agrees at 8 bases. V lost 3 bases and J lost 12; bases outside the gene matches: 4. Germline CDR1 and CDR2: SQVTM and ANQGSEA. This CDR3 has 11 residues. This CDR3 reads CSVDSQGGQFF. CDR3 DNA: TGCAGCGTTGACTCACAGGGGGGGCAGTTCTTC.

The chain couples TRBV4-3 to TRBJ2-1; 8 nucleotides align to TRBD1. Germline V lookup: CDR1 LGHNA, CDR2 YSLEER. J gave up 4 bases and V 3 bases, and 5 bases lay outside the gene matches. The CDR3 loop spans 15 amino acids. CDR3 amino acids: CASSQDRVSYNEQFF. For the CDR3, the DNA is TGCGCCAGCAGCCAGGACAGGGTTTCATACAATGAGCAGTTCTTC.

This clone was counted between two and nine times. J is TRBJ2-2 and V is TRBV27; maybe TRBD2 (6 bases). V was clipped by 7 bases and J by 2 bases, with 11 bases between them. The CDR3 contains 14 residues. Germline V gene sequence: CDR1 MNHEY, CDR2 SMNVEV (reference sequence). CDR3 in amino acids: CASNFGGNTGELFF. CDR3 nucleotide sequence: TGTGCCAGCAACTTCGGGGGAAACACCGGGGAGCTGTTTTTT.

The chain employs TRBV29-1 and TRBJ1-1; the D gene is possibly TRBD1 (5 bases). The length of the CDR3 is 13 residues. Germline-derived CDR1 and CDR2 are SQVTM and ANQGSEA. Between the trimmed V and J ends, which lost 2 bases and 1 base, there was a span of 8 bases. For the CDR3, the DNA is TGCAGCGTTGAAAAGGGGCAGAACACTGAAGCTTTCTTT. It is translated as CSVEKGQNTEAFF.

This chain uses TRBV10-2 with TRBJ2-5, with 9 bases aligning to TRBD2. The germline gives CDR1 WSHSY, CDR2 SAAADI. This CDR3 contains 15 residues. With 3 bases clipped from V and 4 bases from J, the junction kept 6 bases outside the gene matches. As DNA, the CDR3 is TGCGCCAGCAGTGATCTAGCGGGAACGGGAGAGACCCAGTACTTC. It encodes CASSDLAGTGETQYF.

The chain has TRBV30 and TRBJ2-5, with unresolved D. V gave up 4 bases and J gave up 0 bases, with 9 bases separating them. The length of the CDR3 is 13 residues. Germline V CDR1 and CDR2: GTSNPN, SVGIG (reference sequence). The CDR3 coding sequence is TGTGCCTGGACTCGGACGGACCAAGAGACCCAGTACTTC. This translates into CAWTRTDQETQYF. The whole variable domain, filled in from reference TRBV30 and TRBJ2-5, reads SQTIHQWPATLVQPVGSPLSLECTVEGTSNPNLYWYRQAAGRGLQLLFYSVGIGQISSEVPQNLSASRPQDRQFILSSKKLLLSDSGFYLCAWTRTDQETQYFGPGTRLLVL.